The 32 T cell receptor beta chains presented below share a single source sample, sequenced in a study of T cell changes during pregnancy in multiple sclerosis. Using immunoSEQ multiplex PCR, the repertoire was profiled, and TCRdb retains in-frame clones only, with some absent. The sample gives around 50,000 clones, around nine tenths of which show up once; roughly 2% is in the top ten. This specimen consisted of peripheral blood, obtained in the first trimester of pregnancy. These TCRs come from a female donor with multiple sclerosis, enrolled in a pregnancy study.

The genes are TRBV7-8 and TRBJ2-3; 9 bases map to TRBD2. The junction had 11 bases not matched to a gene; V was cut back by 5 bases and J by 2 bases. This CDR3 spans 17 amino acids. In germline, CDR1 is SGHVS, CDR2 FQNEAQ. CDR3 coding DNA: TGTGCCAGCAGCGTTCTAACGACTAGCGGCCACACAGATACGCAGTATTTT. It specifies CASSVLTTSGHTDTQYF.

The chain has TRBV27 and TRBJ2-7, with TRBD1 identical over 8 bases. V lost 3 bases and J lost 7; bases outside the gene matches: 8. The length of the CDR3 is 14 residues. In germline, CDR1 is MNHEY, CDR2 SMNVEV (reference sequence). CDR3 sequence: CASSFRRQGREQYF. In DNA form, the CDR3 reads TGTGCCAGCAGTTTCCGCCGACAGGGGCGGGAGCAGTACTTC.

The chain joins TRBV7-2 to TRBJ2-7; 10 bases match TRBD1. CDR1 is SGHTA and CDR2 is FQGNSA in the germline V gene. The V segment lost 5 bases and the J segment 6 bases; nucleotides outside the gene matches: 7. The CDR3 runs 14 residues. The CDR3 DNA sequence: TGTGCCAGCAGCACGAGACAGGGGGCGGCCGAGCAGTACTTC. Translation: CASSTRQGAAEQYF.

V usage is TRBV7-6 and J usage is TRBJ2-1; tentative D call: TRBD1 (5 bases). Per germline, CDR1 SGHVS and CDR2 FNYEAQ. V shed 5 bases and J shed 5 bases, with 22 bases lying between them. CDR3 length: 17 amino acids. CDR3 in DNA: TGTGCCAGCAGCCCCACCGTAGCCGGCTTGGGGCACAATGAGCAGTTCTTC. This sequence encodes CASSPTVAGLGHNEQFF.

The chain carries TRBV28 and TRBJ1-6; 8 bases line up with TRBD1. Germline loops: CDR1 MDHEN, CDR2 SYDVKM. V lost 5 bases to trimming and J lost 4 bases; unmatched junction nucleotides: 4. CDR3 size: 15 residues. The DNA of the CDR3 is TGTGCCAGCAGTCCCTGGGACAGGTATAATTCACCCCTCCACTTT. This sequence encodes CASSPWDRYNSPLHF. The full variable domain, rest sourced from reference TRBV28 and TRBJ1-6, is DVKVTQSSRYLVKRTGEKVFLECVQDMDHENMFWYRQDPGLGLRLIYFSYDVKMKEKGDIPEGYSVSREKKERFSLILESASTNQTSMYLCASSPWDRYNSPLHFGNGTRLTVT.

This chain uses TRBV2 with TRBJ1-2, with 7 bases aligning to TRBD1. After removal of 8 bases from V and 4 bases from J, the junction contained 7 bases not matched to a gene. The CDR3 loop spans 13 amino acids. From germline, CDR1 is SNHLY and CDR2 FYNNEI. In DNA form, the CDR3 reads TGTGCCAGCGGAACGACAGGGACCTATGGCTACACCTTC. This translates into CASGTTGTYGYTF.

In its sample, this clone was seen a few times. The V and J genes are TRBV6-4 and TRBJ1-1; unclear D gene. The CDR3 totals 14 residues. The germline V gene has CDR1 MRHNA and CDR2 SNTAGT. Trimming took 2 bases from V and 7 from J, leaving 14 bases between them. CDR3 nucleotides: TGTGCCAGCAGTGACGGCCACAGCCCAGGTGAAGCTTTCTTT. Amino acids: CASSDGHSPGEAFF.

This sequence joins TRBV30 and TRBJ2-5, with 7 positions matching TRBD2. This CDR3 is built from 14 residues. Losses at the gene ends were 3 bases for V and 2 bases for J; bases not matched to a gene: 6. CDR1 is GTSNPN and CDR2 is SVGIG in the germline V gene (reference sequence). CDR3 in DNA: TGTGCCTGGAGGACAGCGGGATCTCAAGAGACCCAGTACTTC. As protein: CAWRTAGSQETQYF.

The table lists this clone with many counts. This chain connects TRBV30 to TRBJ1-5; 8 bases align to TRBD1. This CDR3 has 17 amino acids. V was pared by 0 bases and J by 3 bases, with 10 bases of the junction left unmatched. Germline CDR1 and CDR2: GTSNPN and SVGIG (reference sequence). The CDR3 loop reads CAWSVPGQGMINQPQHF. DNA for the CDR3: TGTGCCTGGAGTGTACCTGGACAGGGAATGATCAATCAGCCCCAGCATTTT.

In DNA, the CDR3 is TGTGCCAGCAGTGAACAGGACAGAGTTTCCTATGGCTACACCTTC. It codes for CASSEQDRVSYGYTF. The chain links TRBV6-1 to TRBJ1-2; TRBD1 is a possible D gene (6 bases). Trimming took off 2 bases at V and 4 bases at J, with 14 bases between the two ends. The CDR3 has 15 residues. The V gene's germline CDR1 is MNHNS and CDR2 SASEGT.

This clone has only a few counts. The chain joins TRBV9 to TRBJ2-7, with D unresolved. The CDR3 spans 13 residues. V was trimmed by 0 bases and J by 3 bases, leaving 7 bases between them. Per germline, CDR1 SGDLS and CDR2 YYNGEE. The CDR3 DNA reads TGTGCCAGCAGCGTAGCCCTTTTCTACGAGCAGTACTTC. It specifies CASSVALFYEQYF.

This CDR3 is CASSRASGGKETQYF. The CDR3 region has the DNA TGTGCCAGCAGCCGGGCTAGCGGGGGGAAAGAGACCCAGTACTTC. The chain joins TRBV7-2 to TRBJ2-5; 11 bases line up with TRBD2. The germline V gene encodes CDR1 SGHTA and CDR2 FQGNSA. This CDR3 has 15 residues. After removal of 5 bases from V and 3 bases from J, the junction contained 5 bases not matched to a gene.

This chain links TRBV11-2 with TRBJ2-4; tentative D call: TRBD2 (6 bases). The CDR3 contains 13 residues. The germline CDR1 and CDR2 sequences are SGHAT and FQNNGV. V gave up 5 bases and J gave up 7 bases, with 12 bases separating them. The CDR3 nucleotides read TGTGCCAGCAGCCTGGGACTCTCGAACATTCAGTACTTC. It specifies CASSLGLSNIQYF. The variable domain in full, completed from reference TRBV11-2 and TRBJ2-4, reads EAGVAQSPRYKIIEKRQSVAFWCNPISGHATLYWYQQILGQGPKLLIQFQNNGVVDDSQLPKDRFSAERLKGVDSTLKIQPAKLEDSAVYLCASSLGLSNIQYFGAGTRLSVL.

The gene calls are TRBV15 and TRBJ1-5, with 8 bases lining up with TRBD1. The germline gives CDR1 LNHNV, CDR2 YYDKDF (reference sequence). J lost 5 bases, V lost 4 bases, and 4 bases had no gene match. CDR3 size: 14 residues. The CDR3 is CATSKPTGDQPQHF. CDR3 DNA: TGTGCCACCAGCAAACCGACAGGGGATCAGCCCCAGCATTTT.

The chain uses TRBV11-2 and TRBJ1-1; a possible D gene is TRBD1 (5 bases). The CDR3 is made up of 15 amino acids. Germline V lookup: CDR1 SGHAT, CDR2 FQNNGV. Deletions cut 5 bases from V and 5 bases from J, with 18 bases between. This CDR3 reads CASSNGGRAGTEAFF. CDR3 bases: TGTGCCAGCAGCAATGGTGGCAGGGCGGGGACTGAAGCTTTCTTT.

The CDR3 loop reads CASSLVPRGYNEQFF. CDR3 nucleotide sequence: TGTGCCAGCAGCTTAGTGCCACGGGGTTACAATGAGCAGTTCTTC. This chain uses TRBV7-6 with TRBJ2-1; tentatively, D is TRBD2 (5 bases). With 1 base removed from V and 4 bases from J, the gap between germline ends came to 11 bases. Germline assignment: CDR1 SGHVS and CDR2 FNYEAQ. The CDR3 sequence is 15 residues long.

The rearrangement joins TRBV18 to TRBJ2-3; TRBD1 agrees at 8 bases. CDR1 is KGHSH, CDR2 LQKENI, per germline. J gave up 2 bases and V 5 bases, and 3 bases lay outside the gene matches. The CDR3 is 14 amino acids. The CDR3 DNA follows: TGTGCCAGCTCAGCGGACAGGGTCACAGATACGCAGTATTTT. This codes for CASSADRVTDTQYF. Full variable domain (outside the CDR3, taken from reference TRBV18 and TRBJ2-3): NAGVMQNPRHLVRRRGQEARLRCSPMKGHSHVYWYRQLPEEGLKFMVYLQKENIIDESGMPKERFSAEFPKEGPSILRIQQVVRGDSAAYFCASSADRVTDTQYFGPGTRLTVL.

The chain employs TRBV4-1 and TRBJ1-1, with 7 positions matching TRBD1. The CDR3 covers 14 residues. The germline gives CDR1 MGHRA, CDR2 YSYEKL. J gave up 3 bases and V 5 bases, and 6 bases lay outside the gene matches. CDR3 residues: CASSGPGGYTEAFF. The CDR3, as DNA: TGCGCCAGCAGCGGCCCAGGGGGGTACACTGAAGCTTTCTTT.

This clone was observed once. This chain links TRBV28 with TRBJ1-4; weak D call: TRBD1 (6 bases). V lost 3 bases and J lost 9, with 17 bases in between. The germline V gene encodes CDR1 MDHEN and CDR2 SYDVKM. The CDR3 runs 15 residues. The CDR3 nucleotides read TGTGCCAGCAGTTTCCGGACAGCGAGCCCAAAAAAACTGTTTTTT. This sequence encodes CASSFRTASPKKLFF.

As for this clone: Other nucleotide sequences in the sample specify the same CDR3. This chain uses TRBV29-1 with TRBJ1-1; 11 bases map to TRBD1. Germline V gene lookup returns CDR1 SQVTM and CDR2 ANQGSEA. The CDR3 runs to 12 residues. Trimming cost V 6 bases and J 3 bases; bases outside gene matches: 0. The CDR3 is CSVGQGDTEAFF. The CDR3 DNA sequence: TGCAGCGTGGGACAGGGGGACACTGAAGCTTTCTTT.

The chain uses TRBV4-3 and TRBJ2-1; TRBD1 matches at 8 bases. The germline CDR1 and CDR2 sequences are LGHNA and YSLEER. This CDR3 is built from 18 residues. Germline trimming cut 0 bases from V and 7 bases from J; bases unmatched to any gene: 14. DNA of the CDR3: TGCGCCAGCAGCCAAGACGGCCTCGGGGCAGGGGGCGGGAATGAGCAGTTCTTC. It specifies CASSQDGLGAGGGNEQFF.

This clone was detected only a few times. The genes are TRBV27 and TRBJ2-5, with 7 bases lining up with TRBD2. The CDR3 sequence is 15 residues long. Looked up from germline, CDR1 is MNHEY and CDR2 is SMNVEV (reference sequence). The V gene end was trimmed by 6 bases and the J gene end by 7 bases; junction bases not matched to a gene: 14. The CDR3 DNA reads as TGTGCCAGCAGCCCAAACCCTAGCGGTCAGGCGACCCAGTACTTC. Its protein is CASSPNPSGQATQYF.

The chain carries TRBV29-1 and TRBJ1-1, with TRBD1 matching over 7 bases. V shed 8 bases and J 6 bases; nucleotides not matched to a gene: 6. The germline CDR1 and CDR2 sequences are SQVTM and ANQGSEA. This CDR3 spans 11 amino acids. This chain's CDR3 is CSSRQGPEAFF. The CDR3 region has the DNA TGCAGCTCCCGACAGGGACCTGAAGCTTTCTTT.

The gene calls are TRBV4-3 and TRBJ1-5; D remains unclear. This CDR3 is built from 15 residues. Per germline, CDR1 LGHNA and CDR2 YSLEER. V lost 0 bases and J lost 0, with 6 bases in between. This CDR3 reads CASSQDPYSNQPQHF. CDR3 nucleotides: TGCGCCAGCAGCCAAGATCCTTATAGCAATCAGCCCCAGCATTTT.

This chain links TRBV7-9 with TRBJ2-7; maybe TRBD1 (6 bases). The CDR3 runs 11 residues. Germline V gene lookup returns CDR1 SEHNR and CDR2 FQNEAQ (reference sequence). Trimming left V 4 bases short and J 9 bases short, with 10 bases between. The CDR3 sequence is CASSSQGRQYF. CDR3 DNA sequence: TGTGCCAGCAGCTCTCAGGGGAGGCAGTACTTC.

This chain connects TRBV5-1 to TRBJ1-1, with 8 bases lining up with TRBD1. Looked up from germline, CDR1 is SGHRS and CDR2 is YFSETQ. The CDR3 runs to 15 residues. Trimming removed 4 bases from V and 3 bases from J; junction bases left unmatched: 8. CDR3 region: CASSQGAGGYTEAFF. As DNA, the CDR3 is TGCGCCAGCAGCCAGGGGGCCGGGGGGTACACTGAAGCTTTCTTT.

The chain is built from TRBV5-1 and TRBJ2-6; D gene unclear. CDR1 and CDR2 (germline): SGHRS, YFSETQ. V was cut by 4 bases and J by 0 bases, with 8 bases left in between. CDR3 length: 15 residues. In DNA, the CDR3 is TGCGCCAGCAGCCCACAGAGCTCTGGGGCCAACGTCCTGACTTTC. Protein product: CASSPQSSGANVLTF. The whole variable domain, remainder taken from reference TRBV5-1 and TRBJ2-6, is KAGVTQTPRYLIKTRGQQVTLSCSPISGHRSVSWYQQTPGQGLQFLFEYFSETQRNKGNFPGRFSGRQFSNSRSEMNVSTLELGDSALYLCASSPQSSGANVLTFGAGSRLTVL.

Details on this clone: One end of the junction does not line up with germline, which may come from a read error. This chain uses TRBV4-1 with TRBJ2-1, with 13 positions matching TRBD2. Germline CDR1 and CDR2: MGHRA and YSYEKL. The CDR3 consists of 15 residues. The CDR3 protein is CASRQGLAGDNEQFF. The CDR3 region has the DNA TGCGCCAGCAGACAAGGACTAGCGGGGGACAATGAGCAGTTCTTC.

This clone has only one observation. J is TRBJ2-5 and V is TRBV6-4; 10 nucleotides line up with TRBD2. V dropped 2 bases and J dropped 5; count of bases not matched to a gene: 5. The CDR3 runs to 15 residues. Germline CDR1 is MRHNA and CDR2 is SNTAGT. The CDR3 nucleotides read TGTGCCAGCAGTGACCAAGCGGGGGGGCTGGAGACCCAGTACTTC. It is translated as CASSDQAGGLETQYF.

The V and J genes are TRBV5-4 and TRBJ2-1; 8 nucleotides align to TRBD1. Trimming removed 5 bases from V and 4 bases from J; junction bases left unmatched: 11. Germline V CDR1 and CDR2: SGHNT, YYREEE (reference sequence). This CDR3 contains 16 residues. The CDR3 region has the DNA TGTGCCAGCAGGGCGGAGGGACAGGCATTTTACAATGAGCAGTTCTTC. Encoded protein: CASRAEGQAFYNEQFF.

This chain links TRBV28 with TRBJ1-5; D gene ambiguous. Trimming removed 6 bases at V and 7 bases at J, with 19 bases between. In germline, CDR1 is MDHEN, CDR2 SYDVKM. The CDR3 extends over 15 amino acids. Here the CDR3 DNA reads TGTGCCAGCAGGGCGCGAGCCACCTGGGCGCAGCCCCAGCATTTT. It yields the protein CASRARATWAQPQHF.

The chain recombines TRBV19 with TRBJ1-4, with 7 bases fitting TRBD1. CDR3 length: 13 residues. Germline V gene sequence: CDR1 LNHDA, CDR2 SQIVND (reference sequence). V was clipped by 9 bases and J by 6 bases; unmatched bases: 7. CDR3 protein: CASNDRDYEKLFF. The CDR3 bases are TGTGCCAGCAATGACAGGGACTATGAAAAACTGTTTTTT.